This passage covers 14 T cell receptor beta chains from one sample sequenced in a study of blood T cell repertoires in COVID-19. Some clones are missing from TCRdb's copy, which holds only in-frame ones; the method was immunoSEQ multiplex PCR. Of about 35,000 clones listed, about 82% were seen once; the top ten hold about 9.1%. Sample: peripheral blood. The receptors come from a man in his fifties or sixties in a cohort sampled during active COVID-19.

This chain links TRBV7-2 with TRBJ2-5, with TRBD1 as a possible D gene (6 bases). CDR3 length equals 12 residues. V was clipped by 11 bases and J by 2 bases, with 12 bases between them. The germline V gene has CDR1 SGHTA and CDR2 FQGNSA. Here the CDR3 DNA reads TGTGCCGGCTCCAGGGGACAAGAGACCCAGTACTTC. Encoded protein: CAGSRGQETQYF.

This clone was picked up one time. This rearrangement joins TRBV6-1 to TRBJ1-2; D is undetermined. The germline V and J ends were trimmed by 0 bases and 5 bases, with 7 bases remaining between them. The germline CDR1 and CDR2 sequences are MNHNS and SASEGT. The CDR3 is made up of 13 amino acids. CDR3 coding DNA: TGTGCCAGCAGTGAAGCGTCCGGGTATGGCTACACCTTC. It specifies CASSEASGYGYTF.

V and J are TRBV15 and TRBJ2-7; no definite D call. V shed 10 bases and J shed 0 bases, with 19 bases lying between them. Germline assignment: CDR1 LNHNV and CDR2 YYDKDF (reference sequence). The CDR3 is 15 amino acids. The CDR3 DNA reads TGTGCCAGGGTCAGGTCGGCCCCGAGCTCCTACGAGCAGTACTTC. As protein: CARVRSAPSSYEQYF.

The chain combines TRBV3-1 (or the pseudogene TRBV3-2) with TRBJ1-6, with D unclear. Trimming stripped 0 bases from V and 9 bases from J, with 12 bases between. Germline CDR1 is LGHDT and CDR2 is YNNKEL (reference sequence). There are 15 residues in the CDR3. The chain's CDR3 is CASSQDDRRGSPLHF. The CDR3 bases are TGTGCCAGCAGCCAAGATGATCGTCGAGGTTCACCCCTCCACTTT.

This clone was detected a few times. This chain links TRBV18 with TRBJ2-3, with TRBD1 matching over 7 bases. Trimming at V came to 6 bases and at J to 5 bases, leaving 5 bases not matched to a gene. CDR3 length: 13 residues. Germline CDR1 and CDR2: KGHSH and LQKENI. As DNA, the CDR3 is TGTGCCAGCTCCCTGACAGGGAAAGATACGCAGTATTTT. Translated: CASSLTGKDTQYF.

The chain links TRBV7-8 to TRBJ2-7; D gene ambiguous. Per germline, CDR1 SGHVS and CDR2 FQNEAQ. This CDR3 has 12 amino acids. Trimming removed 3 bases at V and 6 bases at J, with 9 bases between. The CDR3: CASSFSRLEQYF. For the CDR3, the DNA is TGTGCCAGCAGCTTCTCTAGGCTCGAGCAGTACTTC. Variable domain in full (rest from reference TRBV7-8 and TRBJ2-7): GAGVSQSPRYKVAKRGQDVALRCDPISGHVSLFWYQQALGQGPEFLTYFQNEAQLDKSGLPSDRFFAERPEGSVSTLKIQRTQQEDSAVYLCASSFSRLEQYFGPGTRLTVT.

The rearrangement links TRBV28 to TRBJ2-7, with 9 bases fitting TRBD2. Germline lookup yields CDR1 MDHEN and CDR2 SYDVKM. The V gene end was trimmed by 3 bases and the J gene end by 3 bases; junction bases not matched to a gene: 0. The CDR3 runs to 13 residues. CDR3 loop: CASSFSGGYEQYF. The DNA for the CDR3 is TGTGCCAGCAGTTTTAGCGGGGGCTACGAGCAGTACTTC.

The rearrangement joins TRBV14 to TRBJ2-5, with D perhaps matching TRBD1 (6 bases). This CDR3 spans 15 amino acids. Germline-derived CDR1 and CDR2 are SGHDN and FVKESK. V was cut by 4 bases and J by 2 bases, with 14 bases left in between. The CDR3 nucleotides are TGTGCCAGCAGCCCAGGGGATAGGCGGCAAGAGACCCAGTACTTC. It encodes CASSPGDRRQETQYF.

CDR3 protein: CSASGSLTRNEQFF. DNA of the CDR3: TGCAGTGCTAGTGGTAGCCTCACACGCAATGAGCAGTTCTTC. The chain employs TRBV20-1 and TRBJ2-1; D uncertain. The V gene's germline CDR1 is DFQATT and CDR2 SNEGSKA (reference sequence). V was cut by 3 bases and J by 6 bases, with 15 bases left in between. The CDR3 totals 14 residues.

CDR3 nucleotide sequence: TGTGCCAGCACCAGAACCGGGACTAGTAGAGAGACCCAGTACTTC. This codes for CASTRTGTSRETQYF. The chain carries TRBV11-2 and TRBJ2-5; 8 positions agree with TRBD2. CDR3 size: 15 residues. The J segment lost 4 bases and the V segment lost 7 bases, leaving 11 bases of the junction unmatched. Germline-derived CDR1 and CDR2 are SGHAT and FQNNGV.

The chain carries TRBV5-5 and TRBJ2-3; 10 bases fit TRBD2. The germline CDR1 and CDR2 sequences are SGHKS and YYEKEE (reference sequence). This CDR3 comprises 18 residues. Trimming took 0 bases from V and 5 from J; bases not matched to a gene: 12. CDR3 loop: CASSLELTSGALGDTQYF. The CDR3 nucleotides read TGTGCCAGCAGCTTGGAACTAACTAGCGGGGCCCTAGGAGATACGCAGTATTTT.

The chain uses TRBV2 and TRBJ2-2, with a tentative D call TRBD2 (6 bases). This CDR3 has 14 amino acids. Germline V gene data show CDR1 as SNHLY and CDR2 as FYNNEI. With 6 bases removed from V and 6 bases from J, the gap between germline ends came to 14 bases. The CDR3 DNA is TGTGCCAGCAGGCCAGGAGGGGAGGCCGGGGAGCTGTTTTTT. Translated, it gives CASRPGGEAGELFF.

The chain uses TRBV24-1 and TRBJ2-2; TRBD2 matches 11 bases. Germline CDR1 reads KGHDR; CDR2 reads SFDVKD. V was clipped by 5 bases and J by 9 bases; unmatched bases: 4. The CDR3 spans 14 residues. The CDR3 here is CATSGTSGSRELFF. The CDR3 nucleotides are TGTGCCACCAGTGGTACTAGCGGGAGCCGGGAGCTGTTTTTT.

This sequence joins TRBV15 and TRBJ2-3; 9 nucleotides line up with TRBD1. Germline trimming cut 8 bases from V and 0 bases from J; bases unmatched to any gene: 12. Germline V gene lookup returns CDR1 LNHNV and CDR2 YYDKDF (reference sequence). CDR3 length: 17 residues. The CDR3: CATAVGQGRLSTDTQYF. The CDR3, as DNA: TGTGCCACCGCGGTCGGACAGGGGCGCCTAAGCACAGATACGCAGTATTTT. Filled out from reference TRBV15 and TRBJ2-3, the complete variable domain reads DAMVIQNPRYQVTQFGKPVTLSCSQTLNHNVMYWYQQKSSQAPKLLFHYYDKDFNNEADTPDNFQSRRPNTSFCFLDIRSPGLGDTAMYLCATAVGQGRLSTDTQYFGPGTRLTVL.